The 32 T cell receptor beta chains below were found in one sample sequenced in a study of T cell changes during pregnancy in multiple sclerosis. Repertoires were generated with immunoSEQ multiplex PCR, while TCRdb's copy carries only in-frame clones and drops some. The table includes more than 15,000 clones, approximately 90% detected once. Sequenced material: CD4+ T cells from peripheral blood mononuclear cells, taken in the first trimester of pregnancy. Receptors were obtained from a female donor in good health, enrolled as a control in a pregnancy study.

The chain employs TRBV14 and TRBJ2-3, with D maybe TRBD1 (6 bases). Germline V gene data show CDR1 as SGHDN and CDR2 as FVKESK. V was shortened by 4 bases and J by 3 bases, with 11 bases between the two germline ends. The CDR3 consists of 14 residues. CDR3 bases: TGTGCCAGCAGCCGGGTAGGGGGAACAGATACGCAGTATTTT. It specifies CASSRVGGTDTQYF.

The count of this clone is one. The chain links TRBV7-2 to TRBJ2-3, with D perhaps TRBD2 (6 bases). CDR1 is SGHTA and CDR2 is FQGNSA in the germline V gene. The CDR3 is 14 residues long. The V and J ends lost 1 base and 5 bases respectively, with 10 bases between them. In DNA form, the CDR3 reads TGTGCCAGCAGCTTAGAATTTAGCGGAGATACGCAGTATTTT. The encoded protein is CASSLEFSGDTQYF.

This chain uses TRBV6-5 with TRBJ1-3, with D possibly matching TRBD1 (5 bases). Germline V lookup: CDR1 MNHEY, CDR2 SVGAGI. The CDR3 loop spans 16 amino acids. Trimming left V 0 bases short and J 7 bases short, with 16 bases between. CDR3 sequence reads: CASSYSSRIKGNTIYF. The CDR3 bases are TGTGCCAGCAGTTACTCGAGCCGGATTAAGGGGAACACCATATATTTT.

In its sample, this clone was seen once. The chain employs TRBV5-1 and TRBJ2-7; TRBD1 matches 11 bases. CDR3 length: 14 residues. V lost 2 bases, J lost 6 bases, and 4 bases stayed unmatched. CDR1 is SGHRS, CDR2 YFSETQ, per germline. The CDR3 loop reads CASSFGQGASEQYF. CDR3 bases: TGCGCCAGCAGCTTCGGACAGGGGGCGAGCGAGCAGTACTTC.

The genes are TRBV5-1 and TRBJ2-3; 9 bases agree with TRBD2. Germline V CDR1 and CDR2: SGHRS, YFSETQ. Trimming cost V 0 bases and J 1 base; bases outside gene matches: 6. CDR3 length: 17 residues. CDR3 nucleotides: TGCGCCAGCAGCTTGGGGTCTAGCGGGATAGGCACAGATACGCAGTATTTT. Amino acids: CASSLGSSGIGTDTQYF.

The V call is TRBV18, the J call TRBJ2-3; perhaps TRBD2 as D (6 bases). CDR1 KGHSH and CDR2 LQKENI come from the germline V gene. The CDR3 sequence is 14 residues long. Trimming removed 3 bases from V and 0 bases from J, with 7 bases in between. CDR3 bases: TGTGCCAGCTCACCCGGACTAAGCACAGATACGCAGTATTTT. Protein sequence: CASSPGLSTDTQYF.

This sequence joins TRBV18 and TRBJ2-3; perhaps TRBD2 as D (6 bases). The CDR3 is 14 amino acids. The V end lost 4 bases, the J end lost 7 bases, and 15 bases lay between the germline ends. The V gene's germline CDR1 is KGHSH and CDR2 LQKENI. DNA for the CDR3: TGTGCCAGCTCACGGGGAGGCCTCGAGAATACGCAGTATTTT. The encoded protein is CASSRGGLENTQYF.

V usage is TRBV14 and J usage is TRBJ2-1, with a weak D call TRBD2 (6 bases). Trimming shortened V by 0 bases and J by 5 bases, and 14 bases separated the two germline ends. The length of the CDR3 is 16 residues. CDR1 is SGHDN, CDR2 FVKESK, per germline. CDR3 loop: CASSQDGGLANNEQFF. Written as DNA, the CDR3 is TGTGCCAGCAGCCAAGATGGAGGGCTTGCCAACAATGAGCAGTTCTTC.

The genes are TRBV7-9 and TRBJ1-1; 9 bases agree with TRBD1. V trimming: 8 bases; J trimming: 1 base; junction bases outside the gene matches: 11. This CDR3 contains 16 residues. From germline, CDR1 is SEHNR and CDR2 FQNEAQ (reference sequence). For the CDR3, the DNA is TGTGCCAGCCTAGGACAGGGGCCCACTCAGAACACTGAAGCTTTCTTT. Translation gives CASLGQGPTQNTEAFF.

The chain is built from TRBV10-3 and TRBJ1-5; D uncertain. Trimming shortened V by 0 bases and J by 5 bases, and 5 bases separated the two germline ends. The CDR3 totals 13 residues. CDR1 is ENHRY, CDR2 SYGVKD, per germline. The CDR3 DNA is TGTGCCATCAGTGAGTCTAGAGATCAGCCCCAGCATTTT. It translates to CAISESRDQPQHF.

The rearrangement joins TRBV29-1 to TRBJ1-4; D is perhaps TRBD1 (5 bases). Germline V lookup: CDR1 SQVTM, CDR2 ANQGSEA. Trimming took off 1 base at V and 8 bases at J, with 17 bases between the two ends. The CDR3 is 15 residues long. The CDR3 region has the DNA TGCAGCGTTGAAGTTTGGGGCAGCCGCGGAGAAAAACTGTTTTTT. Protein: CSVEVWGSRGEKLFF.

This sequence joins TRBV6-1 and TRBJ2-6; D is ambiguous. Germline-derived CDR1 and CDR2 are MNHNS and SASEGT. V shed 3 bases and J shed 0 bases, with 12 bases lying between them. The CDR3 is 17 residues long. CDR3 amino acids: CASSDPGGYSGANVLTF. The CDR3, as DNA: TGTGCCAGCAGTGACCCCGGTGGTTACTCTGGGGCCAACGTCCTGACTTTC.

This chain connects TRBV28 to TRBJ1-2; D gene ambiguous. Germline loops: CDR1 MDHEN, CDR2 SYDVKM. The CDR3 totals 11 residues. V was trimmed by 2 bases and J by 7 bases, leaving 5 bases between them. CDR3 sequence reads: CASSLSVGYTF. The CDR3 DNA follows: TGTGCCAGCAGTTTAAGCGTTGGCTACACCTTC.

This clone was counted between two and nine times. The chain has TRBV4-1 and TRBJ2-1; D perhaps matches TRBD2 (7 bases). V was trimmed by 0 bases and J by 0 bases, leaving 12 bases between them. CDR1 and CDR2 (germline): MGHRA, YSYEKL. The CDR3 contains 17 residues. CDR3: CASSQDPGGHSYNEQFF. CDR3 in DNA: TGCGCCAGCAGCCAAGATCCCGGGGGGCACTCCTACAATGAGCAGTTCTTC.

The chain carries TRBV5-4 and TRBJ1-1; 7 nucleotides line up with TRBD1. This CDR3 is built from 13 residues. In germline, CDR1 is SGHNT, CDR2 YYREEE (reference sequence). J gave up 4 bases and V 4 bases, and 4 bases lay outside the gene matches. The CDR3: CASSPRTGTEAFF. DNA for the CDR3: TGTGCCAGCAGCCCCCGGACAGGCACTGAAGCTTTCTTT.

The rearrangement joins TRBV13 to TRBJ1-1; D is perhaps TRBD1 (5 bases). Trimming cost V 7 bases and J 4 bases, with 19 bases left between them. Germline V gene lookup returns CDR1 PRHDT and CDR2 FYEKMQ (reference sequence). This CDR3 has 15 residues. CDR3 in amino acids: CASTLVGGLSTEAFF. In DNA form, the CDR3 reads TGTGCCAGCACCTTGGTCGGGGGATTAAGCACTGAAGCTTTCTTT.

This chain uses TRBV5-1 with TRBJ1-2; TRBD1 matches 12 bases. V lost 4 bases and J lost 2; bases outside the gene matches: 3. The CDR3 runs to 15 residues. Germline-derived CDR1 and CDR2 are SGHRS and YFSETQ. The CDR3 nucleotides are TGCGCCAGCAGCCCGGGACAGGGGGCGAACTATGGCTACACCTTC. Its protein is CASSPGQGANYGYTF.

The chain joins TRBV5-6 to TRBJ1-3; D unclear. There are 13 residues in the CDR3. Germline CDR1 and CDR2: SGHDT and YYEEEE. V was cut by 6 bases and J by 0 bases, with 7 bases left in between. Here the CDR3 DNA reads TGTGCCAGCACGGGAGCCTCTGGAAACACCATATATTTT. Its translation is CASTGASGNTIYF.

This chain joins TRBV6-5 and TRBJ2-3, with TRBD2 matching over 10 bases. With 2 bases clipped from V and 2 bases from J, the junction kept 4 bases outside the gene matches. Germline CDR1 and CDR2: MNHEY and SVGAGI. This CDR3 has 16 amino acids. The CDR3 protein is CASSYRTSGPTDTQYF. DNA of the CDR3: TGTGCCAGCAGTTACAGGACTAGCGGACCCACAGATACGCAGTATTTT.

The chain couples TRBV12-2 to TRBJ2-7; the table's D call, TRBD1, was not checked against the DNA. TRBV12-2 is noted as a pseudogene. This CDR3 region has 14 residues. The DNA of the CDR3 is TGTGCAAGTCGCATTTACAGGCTTCTCTACGAGCAGTACTTC. Translating gives CASRIYRLLYEQYF.

This chain uses TRBV30 with TRBJ1-6; tentative D call: TRBD1 (5 bases). Germline loops: CDR1 GTSNPN, CDR2 SVGIG (reference sequence). Trimming removed 5 bases from V and 7 bases from J, with 12 bases in between. There are 13 residues in the CDR3. CDR3 sequence: CAWGEGKNSPLHF. The CDR3 region has the DNA TGTGCCTGGGGGGAGGGGAAGAATTCACCCCTCCACTTT.

The chain combines TRBV5-1 with TRBJ2-7; 10 nucleotides align to TRBD1. J was trimmed by 0 bases and V by 4 bases; bases with no gene match: 10. CDR3 length: 17 amino acids. Germline values: CDR1 SGHRS, CDR2 YFSETQ. CDR3 protein: CASSPRTGGPRSYEQYF. CDR3 DNA sequence: TGCGCCAGCAGCCCAAGGACAGGGGGACCTCGCTCCTACGAGCAGTACTTC.

A note on this clone: The germline gene is not matched at one end of the junction; a read error may be the cause. Other nucleotide sequences in the sample specify the same CDR3. The chain has TRBV18 and TRBJ2-1; D unresolved. Germline V CDR1 and CDR2: KGHSH, LQKENI. This CDR3 comprises 13 residues. CDR3 DNA: TGCGCCAGCTCACCATCTACAGACAATGAGCAGTTCTTC. Translation: CASSPSTDNEQFF.

This chain uses TRBV7-2 with TRBJ2-3, with D tentatively TRBD2 (7 bases). Trimming took off 5 bases at V and 7 bases at J, with 22 bases between the two ends. Germline V CDR1 and CDR2: SGHTA, FQGNSA. This CDR3 has 16 amino acids. This CDR3 is CASSAGGRGGLNTQYF. The DNA of the CDR3 is TGTGCCAGCAGCGCCGGGGGAAGGGGGGGCCTTAATACGCAGTATTTT.

The rearrangement uses TRBV7-2 and TRBJ1-4; D perhaps matches TRBD1 (5 bases). The CDR3 length is 14 residues. Trimming took off 2 bases at V and 4 bases at J, with 8 bases between the two ends. The germline V gene encodes CDR1 SGHTA and CDR2 FQGNSA. The CDR3 region has the DNA TGTGCCAGCAGCTTACCAGGGTTTAATGAAAAACTGTTTTTT. It is translated as CASSLPGFNEKLFF. Complete variable domain (other parts from reference TRBV7-2 and TRBJ1-4): GAGVSQSPSNKVTEKGKDVELRCDPISGHTALYWYRQSLGQGLEFLIYFQGNSAPDKSGLPSDRFSAERTGGSVSTLTIQRTQQEDSAVYLCASSLPGFNEKLFFGSGTQLSVL.

The chain links TRBV19 to TRBJ1-5, with 8 bases identical to TRBD1. The CDR3 is 18 residues long. The V gene end was trimmed by 7 bases and the J gene end by 0 bases; junction bases not matched to a gene: 14. Germline V gene data show CDR1 as LNHDA and CDR2 as SQIVND (reference sequence). CDR3 nucleotide sequence: TGTGCCAGTACCCCGACAGGGGAAGGGTTTATTAGCAATCAGCCCCAGCATTTT. This sequence encodes CASTPTGEGFISNQPQHF.

Sample share makes this clone medium-sized. V is TRBV6-5 and J is TRBJ1-6; D not certain. The V gene's germline CDR1 is MNHEY and CDR2 SVGAGI. The CDR3 consists of 12 residues. Trimming stripped 6 bases from V and 10 bases from J, with 10 bases between. For the CDR3, the DNA is TGTGCCAGCAGGTGGGAGGGCTCACCCCTCCACTTT. It is translated as CASRWEGSPLHF.

The chain has TRBV7-6 and TRBJ2-3; TRBD2 matches at 9 bases. V gave up 1 base and J gave up 2 bases; unmatched junction bases: 4. The CDR3 totals 16 residues. Looked up from germline, CDR1 is SGHVS and CDR2 is FNYEAQ. CDR3: CASSLGAGGHTDTQYF. In DNA, the CDR3 is TGTGCCAGCAGCTTAGGAGCGGGGGGCCACACAGATACGCAGTATTTT.

This clone was counted a single time. This chain joins TRBV30 and TRBJ2-1, with TRBD1 as a possible D gene (5 bases). Per germline, CDR1 GTSNPN and CDR2 SVGIG (reference sequence). Deletions cut 0 bases from V and 3 bases from J, with 12 bases between. The CDR3 spans 15 residues. For the CDR3, the DNA is TGTGCCTGGAGTGTACTTGACAGTCTCTACAATGAGCAGTTCTTC. Encoded protein: CAWSVLDSLYNEQFF. The full variable domain, rest sourced from reference TRBV30 and TRBJ2-1, is SQTIHQWPATLVQPVGSPLSLECTVEGTSNPNLYWYRQAAGRGLQLLFYSVGIGQISSEVPQNLSASRPQDRQFILSSKKLLLSDSGFYLCAWSVLDSLYNEQFFGPGTRLTVL.

The chain joins TRBV10-3 to TRBJ1-2; D gene unclear. CDR1 is ENHRY and CDR2 is SYGVKD in the germline V gene. The CDR3 is made up of 12 amino acids. Trimming left V 2 bases short and J 4 bases short, with 5 bases between. The CDR3 loop reads CAISEDTYGYTF. The CDR3 region has the DNA TGTGCCATCAGTGAGGACACCTATGGCTACACCTTC.

This chain links TRBV10-3 with TRBJ2-5; D gene ambiguous. The CDR3 loop spans 13 amino acids. The germline V gene encodes CDR1 ENHRY and CDR2 SYGVKD. V was cut by 0 bases and J by 3 bases, with 5 bases left in between. The CDR3 sequence: CAISESPEETQYF. The DNA for the CDR3 is TGTGCCATCAGTGAGTCCCCAGAAGAGACCCAGTACTTC.

The sample holds one count of this clone. The chain employs TRBV6-1 and TRBJ1-1; 10 bases agree with TRBD1. V lost 10 bases, J lost 5 bases, and 7 bases stayed unmatched. The CDR3 is 13 residues long. Germline CDR1 is MNHNS and CDR2 is SASEGT. CDR3 in amino acids: CATPGQGITEAFF. The CDR3 DNA is TGTGCCACCCCGGGACAGGGGATTACTGAAGCTTTCTTT.